This TCR beta chain was identified during a study of OX40 agonist ivuxolimab in advanced cancers. About the research overall: Dose-escalation cases comprised hepatocellular carcinoma, melanoma, renal cell or head and neck cancer. Overall study results and limits: Low clonal expansion, among the lowest seen, marked partial responders at 0.1-3.0 mg/kg.

As regards this clone: Its specificity is not known.

The germline V gene encodes CDR1 SGHTA and CDR2 FQGNSA. Trimming took off 0 bases at V and 1 base at J, with 6 bases between the two ends. This CDR3 spans 15 amino acids. This table comes from immunoSEQ multiplex PCR, and its TCRdb copy is limited to in-frame clones, with some not included. The sample has fewer than 20,000 clones; roughly 90% are singletons. This chain uses TRBV7-2 with TRBJ2-2; D gene uncertain. The sequences come from CD4+ or CD8+ T cells sorted from blood, collected in a trial of the OX40 agonist ivuxolimab. This clonotype was sampled from an adult with an advanced solid tumor such as melanoma, head and neck, liver or kidney cancer. This chain's CDR3 is CASSLASQNTGELFF. The CDR3 region has the DNA TGTGCCAGCAGCTTAGCGTCCCAGAACACCGGGGAGCTGTTTTTT.